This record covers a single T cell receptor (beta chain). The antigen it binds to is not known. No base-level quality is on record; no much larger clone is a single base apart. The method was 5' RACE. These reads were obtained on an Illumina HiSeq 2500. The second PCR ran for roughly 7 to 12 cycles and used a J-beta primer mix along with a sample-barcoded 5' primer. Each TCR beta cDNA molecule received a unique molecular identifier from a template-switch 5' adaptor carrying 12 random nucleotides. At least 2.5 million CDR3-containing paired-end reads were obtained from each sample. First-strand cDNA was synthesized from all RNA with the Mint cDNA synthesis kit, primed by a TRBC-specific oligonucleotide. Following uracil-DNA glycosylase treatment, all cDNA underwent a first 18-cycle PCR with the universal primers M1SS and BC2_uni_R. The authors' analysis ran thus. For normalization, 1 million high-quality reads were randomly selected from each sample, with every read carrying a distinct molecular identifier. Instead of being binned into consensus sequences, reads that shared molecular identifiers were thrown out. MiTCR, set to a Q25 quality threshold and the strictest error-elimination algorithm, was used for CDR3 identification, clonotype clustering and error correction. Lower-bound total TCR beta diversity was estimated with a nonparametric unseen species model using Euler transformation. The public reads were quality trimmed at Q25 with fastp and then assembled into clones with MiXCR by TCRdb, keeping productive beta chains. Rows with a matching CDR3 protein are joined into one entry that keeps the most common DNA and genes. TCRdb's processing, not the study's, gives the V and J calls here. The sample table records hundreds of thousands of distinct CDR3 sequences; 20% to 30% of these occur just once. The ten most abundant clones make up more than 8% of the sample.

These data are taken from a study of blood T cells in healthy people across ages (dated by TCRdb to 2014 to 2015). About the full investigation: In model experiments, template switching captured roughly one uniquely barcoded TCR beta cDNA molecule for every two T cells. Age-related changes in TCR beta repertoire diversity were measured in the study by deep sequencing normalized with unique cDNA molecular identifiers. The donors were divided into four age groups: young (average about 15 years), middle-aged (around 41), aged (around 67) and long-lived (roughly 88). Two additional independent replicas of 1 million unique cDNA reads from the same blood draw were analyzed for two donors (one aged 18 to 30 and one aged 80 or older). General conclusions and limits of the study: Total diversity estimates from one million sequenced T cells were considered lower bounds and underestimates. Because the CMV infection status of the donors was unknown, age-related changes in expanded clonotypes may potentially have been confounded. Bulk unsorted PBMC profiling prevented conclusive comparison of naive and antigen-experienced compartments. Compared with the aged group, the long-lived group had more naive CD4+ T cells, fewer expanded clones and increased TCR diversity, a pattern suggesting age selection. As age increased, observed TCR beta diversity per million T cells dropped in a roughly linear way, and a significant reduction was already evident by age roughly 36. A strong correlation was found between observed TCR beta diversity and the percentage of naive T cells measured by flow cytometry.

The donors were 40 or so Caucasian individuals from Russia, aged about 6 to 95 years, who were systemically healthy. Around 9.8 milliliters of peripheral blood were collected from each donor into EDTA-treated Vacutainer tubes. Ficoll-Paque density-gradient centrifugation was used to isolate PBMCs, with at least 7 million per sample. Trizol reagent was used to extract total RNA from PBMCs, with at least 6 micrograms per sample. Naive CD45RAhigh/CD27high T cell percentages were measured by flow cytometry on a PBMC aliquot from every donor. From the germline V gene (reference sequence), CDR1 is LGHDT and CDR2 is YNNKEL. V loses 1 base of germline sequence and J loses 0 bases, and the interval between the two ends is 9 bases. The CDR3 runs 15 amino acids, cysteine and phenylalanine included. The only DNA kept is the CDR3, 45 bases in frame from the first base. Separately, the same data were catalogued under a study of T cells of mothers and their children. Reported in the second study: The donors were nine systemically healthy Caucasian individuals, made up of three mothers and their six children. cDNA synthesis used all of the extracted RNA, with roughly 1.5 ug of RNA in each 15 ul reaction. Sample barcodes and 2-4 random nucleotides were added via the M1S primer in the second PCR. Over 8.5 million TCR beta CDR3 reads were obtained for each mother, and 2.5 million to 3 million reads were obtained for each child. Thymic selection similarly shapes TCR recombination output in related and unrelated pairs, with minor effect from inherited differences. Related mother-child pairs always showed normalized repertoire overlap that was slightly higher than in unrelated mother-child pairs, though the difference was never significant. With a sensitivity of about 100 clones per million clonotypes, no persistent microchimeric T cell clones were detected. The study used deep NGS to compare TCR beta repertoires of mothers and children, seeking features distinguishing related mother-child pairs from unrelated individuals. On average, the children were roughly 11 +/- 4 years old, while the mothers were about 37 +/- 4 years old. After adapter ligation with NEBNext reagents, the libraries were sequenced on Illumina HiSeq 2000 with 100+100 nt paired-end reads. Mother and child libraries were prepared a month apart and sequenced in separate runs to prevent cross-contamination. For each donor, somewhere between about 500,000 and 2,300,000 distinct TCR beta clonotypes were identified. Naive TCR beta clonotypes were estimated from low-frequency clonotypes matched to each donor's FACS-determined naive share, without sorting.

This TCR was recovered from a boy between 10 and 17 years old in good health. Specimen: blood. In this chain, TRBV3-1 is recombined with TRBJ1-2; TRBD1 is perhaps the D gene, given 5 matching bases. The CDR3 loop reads CASSQGSGTNYGYTF. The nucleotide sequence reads TGTGCCAGCAGCCAAGGTTCAGGGACTAACTATGGCTACACCTTC. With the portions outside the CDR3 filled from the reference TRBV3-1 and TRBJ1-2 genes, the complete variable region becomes DTAVSQTPKYLVTQMGNDKSIKCEQNLGHDTMYWYKQDSKKFLKIMFSYNNKELIINETVPNRFSPKSPDKAHLNLHINSLELGDSAVYFCASSQGSGTNYGYTFGSGTRLTVV.